This T cell receptor (beta chain) emerged from a study of identical twins (dated by TCRdb to between 2015 and 2016). Turning to the overall study: To test whether fetal clonotypes persist, the study used deep sequencing on TCR alpha and beta repertoires from monozygotic twins, unrelated adults of various ages, and cord blood. To rule out contamination, replicate twin experiments were performed at different times with different library preparation protocols. Beyond this particular receptor, the publication reports: In beta out-of-frame sequences, excess twin sharing was weaker, because having fewer shared sequences lowered the signal-to-noise ratio. Fewer insertions were carried by abundant cord blood beta clonotypes; a weaker similar trend was observed in young adult naive repertoires, while no such trend was observed in memory repertoires. Compared with coincidental sharing between unrelated individuals, out-of-frame TCR alpha sequences shared between twins had an excess of sequences with low generation probability. Conclusions relied on cross-sectional statistical analysis, since the same donors could not be followed over many years. In monozygotic twins, recombination models systematically underestimated out-of-frame TCR alpha sharing, but the models matched the sharing seen between unrelated individuals. Invariant T cells such as MAIT and iNKT could partly confound zero-insertion analyses, though diverse VJ usage argued against this for most clonotypes.

Every donor was a healthy Caucasian. The twin cohort consisted of three pairs of female monozygotic twins, all aged roughly 18 to 30 years. Positive isolation kits from Invitrogen were used to isolate CD4+ and CD8+ T cell populations. Receptor libraries were prepared by 5' RACE. The sequencer was an Illumina HiSeq 2000. Template switching added a universal primer binding site, and the final cDNA carried a unique molecular identifier that allowed TCR cDNA molecules to be counted accurately. Specific primers in the conserved constant-segment region were used to synthesize first-strand cDNA for TCR alpha and beta chains. Each cDNA library was double barcoded, with a SMART-Mk sample barcode plus Illumina barcodes, to control for contamination. TruSeq adapter sequences and Illumina sample barcodes were added in two successive PCR steps. The Illumina HiSeq platform was used with custom primers to sequence TCR alpha and beta cDNA libraries. In the original analysis: MiGEC was used to process raw reads and extract unique molecular identifiers, and MiXCR was used to find CDR3 positions. For each individual, recombination models were inferred using an EM algorithm with the repgenHMM and IGoR tools. Shared clonotypes were analyzed with the tcR package in R, and sharing was normalized by the product of cloneset sizes. To study raw recombination without the effects of thymic and clonal selection, out-of-frame nonproductive sequences were analyzed. TCRdb cleaned the public reads at Q25 with fastp, built clones with MiXCR and kept in-frame beta chains. Rows with a matching CDR3 protein are joined into one entry that keeps the most common DNA and genes. The V and J calls come from TCRdb's annotation, not from the publication. The sample table shows 500,000 to 550,000 distinct CDR3 sequences, and about 20% are seen once. Jointly, the top ten make up around 0.47% of the sample.

Notes on this clonotype: Its antigen remains unidentified. Per-nucleotide qualities are absent, and no much larger clonotype sits a single base away.

Separately, the same data were catalogued under a study of yellow fever vaccine responses in identical twins. As noted in the second study: The authors reported that the T cell response to vaccination in identical twins appeared partly convergent and partly personalized. The study precisely tracked vaccine-responding T cell clones in identical twins.

This TCR came from a woman younger than 35 in good health. Sequences were obtained from CD4+ T cells sorted from blood.

The DNA sequence reads TGTGCCAGCAGCCCCCCGACAGCAAAGGAGACCCAGTACTTC. Translation gives CASSPPTAKETQYF. The chain is encoded by TRBV7-7 joined to TRBJ2-5; TRBD1 could be the D gene, as 5 bases match. CDR1 and CDR2 (SSHAT, FNYEAQ) derive from the germline V gene (reference sequence). Deletion took 5 bases off V and 5 bases off J, with a span of 15 bases between the germline ends. Including the terminal cysteine and phenylalanine, the CDR3 comprises 14 residues. The DNA shown is the 42-base CDR3, in frame from base 1.